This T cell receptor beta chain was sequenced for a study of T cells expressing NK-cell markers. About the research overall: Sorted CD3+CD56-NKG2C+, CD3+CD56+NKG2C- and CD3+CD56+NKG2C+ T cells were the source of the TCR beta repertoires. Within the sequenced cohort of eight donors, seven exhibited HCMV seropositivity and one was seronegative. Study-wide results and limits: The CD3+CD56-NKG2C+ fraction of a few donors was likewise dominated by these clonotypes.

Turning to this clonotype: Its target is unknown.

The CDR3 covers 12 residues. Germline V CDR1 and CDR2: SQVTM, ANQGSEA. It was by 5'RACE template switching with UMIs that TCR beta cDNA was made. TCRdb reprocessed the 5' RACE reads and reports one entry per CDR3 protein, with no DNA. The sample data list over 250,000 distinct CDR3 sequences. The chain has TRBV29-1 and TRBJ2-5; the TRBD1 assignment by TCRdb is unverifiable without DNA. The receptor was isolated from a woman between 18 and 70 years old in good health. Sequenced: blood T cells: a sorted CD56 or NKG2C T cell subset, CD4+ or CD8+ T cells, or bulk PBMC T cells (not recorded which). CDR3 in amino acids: CSGRGAVETQYF.